This T cell receptor (beta chain) emerged from a study of Ad26.COV2.S vaccination and SARS-CoV-2 variants. Overall study context: Donor was one of the participants in the Ad26.COV2.S arm of the COV1001 trial. Ad26.COV2.S shots went into the muscle once or twice, 56 days apart. General observations from the study: Breadth measured for non-spike TCRs was similar across vaccine and placebo recipients.

The treatment was: roughly 19 received Ad26.COV2.S at low or high dose, single or two shots; about 5 received placebo; per-sample allocation not given. Material that was analyzed had been drawn on day 63 after the first vaccine or placebo injection. The germline gives CDR1 MNHEY, CDR2 SVGAGI. With 4 bases removed from V and 3 bases from J, the gap between germline ends came to 10 bases. CDR3 length: 13 amino acids. Clones were read by immunoSEQ multiplex PCR, and TCRdb kept only the in-frame ones, dropping some. This sample has some 450,000 clones; less than 95% occur once, and the top ten carry around 4.5%. To note about this clone: Its specificity is unknown.

This receptor was identified in a person aged 18 to 65 who received the Ad26.COV2.S COVID-19 vaccine or a placebo. The V call is TRBV6-5, the J call TRBJ2-7; D unclear. Here the sequenced sample was peripheral blood, taken in a trial of Ad26.COV2.S vaccine versus placebo. CDR3 region: CASSFSVNYEQYF. The CDR3 bases are TGTGCCAGCAGTTTTTCTGTGAACTACGAGCAGTACTTC.